This T cell receptor beta chain was captured in a study of CD8+CD57+ T cells in acquired aplastic anemia. Study context: Average DNA yield from sorted CD4+ and CD8+ cells was around 3 ug.

Researchers used genomic DNA as the template to profile TCR beta VDJ and CDR3. TCRdb recomputed calls from the reads with MiXCR, one row per CDR3 protein. Here the sample spans roughly 300,000 distinct CDR3 sequences, 55% to 60% being singletons. Worth noting for this clonotype: The antigen remains unidentified.

The germline V gene encodes CDR1 SGHRS and CDR2 YFSETQ. This CDR3 is built from 15 residues. Between the trimmed V and J ends, which lost 4 bases and 4 bases, there was a span of 17 bases. The study's findings and limits: With respect to CD8+ Simpson's diversity, patients and controls did not differ significantly. Nearly 30 was the count of CD8+ CDR3 sequences that patients shared with controls.

This receptor was identified in a human donor with severe aplastic anemia or a healthy control (not recorded which). The gene calls are TRBV5-1 and TRBJ2-5; possible D gene TRBD1, 6 bases. The sample taken for sequencing was sorted CD4+, CD8+, or CD8+CD57+ T cells (not recorded which) from PBMCs. This CDR3 is CASSQPLTGLETQYF. As DNA, the CDR3 is TGCGCCAGCAGCCAACCCCTGACAGGCCTAGAGACCCAGTACTTC. The full variable domain, with the rest looked up from reference TRBV5-1 and TRBJ2-5, is KAGVTQTPRYLIKTRGQQVTLSCSPISGHRSVSWYQQTPGQGLQFLFEYFSETQRNKGNFPGRFSGRQFSNSRSEMNVSTLELGDSALYLCASSQPLTGLETQYFGPGTRLLVL.